This TCR beta chain is drawn from a study of T cell repertoires in cytomegalovirus infection. Study summary: Carrying CMV and the relevant HLA type showed in public TCR beta signatures.

Whole-study findings and limits: Pooled public TCR beta family frequency picked out CMV carriers with the relevant HLA.

Using its own MiXCR run on the reads, TCRdb lists one record per CDR3 protein. This table has over 150,000 distinct CDR3 sequences, 15% to 20% appearing once. Germline values: CDR1 KGHSH, CDR2 LQKENI. Trimming removed 1 base from V and 5 bases from J; junction bases left unmatched: 6. The CDR3 extends over 16 amino acids. This clonotype was seen only a few times. Its antigen is undetermined. The rearrangement uses TRBV18 and TRBJ1-2, with 11 bases fitting TRBD1. This TCR derives from a human donor in good health (CMV status not recorded). Some clones in this sample may be carry-over from other donors' samples. The sequenced sample was PBMCs. The CDR3 loop reads CASSPLGQGARYGYTF. CDR3 DNA sequence: TGTGCCAGCTCACCACTCGGACAGGGGGCGAGGTATGGCTACACCTTC. Complete variable domain (other parts from reference TRBV18 and TRBJ1-2): NAGVMQNPRHLVRRRGQEARLRCSPMKGHSHVYWYRQLPEEGLKFMVYLQKENIIDESGMPKERFSAEFPKEGPSILRIQQVVRGDSAAYFCASSPLGQGARYGYTFGSGTRLTVV.